The 16 T cell receptor beta chains below come from one sample, sequenced in a study of human T cells and chemical hapten exposure. TCRdb reprocessed the 5' RACE reads via MiXCR and lists one record per CDR3 protein. This sample has roughly 110,000 distinct CDR3 sequences; approximately 20% occur once, and the top ten carry approximately 3%. Extraction of total RNA was performed on unfractionated whole blood. Source of these receptors: a human donor in good health.

V and J are TRBV20-1 and TRBJ1-3; D is ambiguous. The CDR3 has 13 residues. From germline, CDR1 is DFQATT and CDR2 SNEGSKA (reference sequence). V lost 3 bases and J 4 bases, leaving 10 bases between the germline ends. In DNA, the CDR3 is TGCAGTGCTAGTGGGCAGAAAGGAAACACCATATATTTT. Translating it yields CSASGQKGNTIYF.

This clonotype came up a few times. This rearrangement joins TRBV10-3 to TRBJ2-7, with unresolved D. Per germline, CDR1 ENHRY and CDR2 SYGVKD. This CDR3 region has 14 residues. The V and J ends lost 6 bases and 0 bases respectively, with 12 bases between them. In DNA form, the CDR3 reads TGTGCCATCAGGGCGCGGACGCTCTCCTACGAGCAGTACTTC. Its protein product is CAIRARTLSYEQYF.

This clonotype was detected a few times. The chain joins TRBV5-4 to TRBJ2-7; D may be TRBD2 (6 bases). CDR1 is SGHNT and CDR2 is YYREEE in the germline V gene (reference sequence). The CDR3 totals 15 residues. Between the trimmed V and J ends, which lost 3 bases and 6 bases, there was a span of 19 bases. This CDR3 reads CASSWPGTQVSEQYF. CDR3 coding DNA: TGTGCCAGCAGCTGGCCCGGGACTCAGGTCAGCGAGCAGTACTTC.

A few counts support this clonotype. The chain's CDR3 is CASSTTAGAGGNEQFF. The CDR3 DNA follows: TGTGCCAGCAGTACAACCGCGGGAGCGGGGGGCAATGAGCAGTTCTTC. The rearrangement joins TRBV12-3 or TRBV12-4 to TRBJ2-1; 9 bases are shared with TRBD2. CDR3 length equals 16 residues. Trimming at V came to 5 bases and at J to 6 bases, leaving 11 bases not matched to a gene.

The CDR3 loop reads CASSAYVSSGANVLTF. CDR3 DNA: TGTGCCAGCAGTGCGTACGTGAGCTCTGGGGCCAACGTCCTGACTTTC. This chain connects TRBV6-1 to TRBJ2-6; D gene uncertain. This CDR3 region has 16 residues. V dropped 4 bases and J dropped 0 bases, with 10 bases sitting between them. The germline V gene has CDR1 MNHNS and CDR2 SASEGT.

On this clonotype: This may arise from a read error, as a much more abundant clone is one base away. The V call is TRBV6-5, the J call TRBJ1-2, with TRBD1 matching 9 bases. The CDR3 spans 15 residues. Per the germline V gene, CDR1 is MNHEY and CDR2 is SVGAGI. The CDR3 DNA sequence: TGTGCCATCAGTTTTACAGGGGGCCGCGCGTATGGCTACACCTTC. Its translation: CAISFTGGRAYGYTF.

This clonotype turned up a few times. The chain couples TRBV7-9 to TRBJ2-2; D gene uncertain. CDR1 SEHNR and CDR2 FQNEAQ come from the germline V gene (reference sequence). This CDR3 has 12 amino acids. Trimming pared 3 bases from V and 2 bases from J, leaving 1 base between. In nucleotides, the CDR3 is TGTGCCAGCAGCTTTAACACCGGGGAGCTGTTTTTT. Its protein is CASSFNTGELFF. Drawing the rest from reference TRBV7-9 and TRBJ2-2, the complete variable domain is DTGVSQNPRHKITKRGQNVTFRCDPISEHNRLYWYRQTLGQGPEFLTYFQNEAQLEKSRLLSDRFSAERPKGSFSTLEIQRTEQGDSAMYLCASSFNTGELFFGEGSRLTVL.

This CDR3 reads CASSLAGLVPSGANVLTF. CDR3 DNA sequence: TGCGCCAGCAGCTTGGCGGGACTAGTCCCCTCTGGGGCCAACGTCCTGACTTTC. The V call is TRBV5-1, the J call TRBJ2-6; 8 bases agree with TRBD2. This CDR3 has 18 residues. Germline V CDR1 and CDR2: SGHRS, YFSETQ. The J segment lost 0 bases and the V segment lost 0 bases, leaving 5 bases of the junction unmatched. Filled out from reference TRBV5-1 and TRBJ2-6, the complete variable domain reads KAGVTQTPRYLIKTRGQQVTLSCSPISGHRSVSWYQQTPGQGLQFLFEYFSETQRNKGNFPGRFSGRQFSNSRSEMNVSTLELGDSALYLCASSLAGLVPSGANVLTFGAGSRLTVL.

The rearrangement joins TRBV11-2 to TRBJ2-3; 11 nucleotides agree with TRBD2. V shed 6 bases, J shed 7 bases, and the junction held 3 bases outside the gene matches. Germline V gene sequence: CDR1 SGHAT, CDR2 FQNNGV. The CDR3 covers 13 residues. The CDR3 loop is CASRLAGAYTQYF. CDR3 nucleotide sequence: TGTGCCAGCAGACTAGCGGGAGCGTATACGCAGTATTTT.

This clonotype was found a few times. This chain uses TRBV5-4 with TRBJ1-1, with a tentative D call TRBD1 (6 bases). Germline V gene lookup returns CDR1 SGHNT and CDR2 YYREEE (reference sequence). The V gene lost 3 bases and the J gene lost 4 bases, with 22 bases spanning the gap. The CDR3 runs to 17 residues. The CDR3 bases are TGTGCCAGCAGCTCCCTCGTATTGGGGGGCGGTATCACTGAAGCTTTCTTT. Translation gives CASSSLVLGGGITEAFF.

The chain couples TRBV7-9 to TRBJ1-1; no firm D call. This CDR3 comprises 15 residues. CDR1 is SEHNR, CDR2 FQNEAQ, per germline (reference sequence). Trimming cost V 5 bases and J 1 base, with 14 bases left between them. CDR3 sequence: CASSPLVVRNTEAFF. The CDR3 DNA reads TGTGCCAGCAGCCCCCTAGTAGTACGGAACACTGAAGCTTTCTTT.

The chain joins TRBV5-4 to TRBJ1-2; tentative D call: TRBD1 (6 bases). The V gene lost 3 bases and the J gene lost 0 bases, with 15 bases spanning the gap. This CDR3 is built from 16 residues. Germline-derived CDR1 and CDR2 are SGHNT and YYREEE (reference sequence). CDR3 sequence reads: CASSSEGGGTNYGYTF. DNA of the CDR3: TGTGCCAGCAGCTCAGAGGGAGGGGGGACTAACTATGGCTACACCTTC.

The gene calls are TRBV9 and TRBJ2-7; D remains ambiguous. CDR1 SGDLS and CDR2 YYNGEE come from the germline V gene. This CDR3 has 14 amino acids. With 0 bases removed from V and 5 bases from J, the gap between germline ends came to 12 bases. The CDR3 coding sequence is TGTGCCAGCAGCGTAGGATCCCCTAGAAACGAGCAGTACTTC. It codes for CASSVGSPRNEQYF.

The chain joins TRBV28 to TRBJ1-3; possible D gene TRBD1, 5 bases. The CDR3 is made up of 18 amino acids. Germline V gene sequence: CDR1 MDHEN, CDR2 SYDVKM. Trimming cost V 5 bases and J 3 bases, with 23 bases left between them. DNA for the CDR3: TGTGCCAGCAGTCCCTTTTCCCGGGACCGTGCTTTTGGAAACACCATATATTTT. Protein sequence: CASSPFSRDRAFGNTIYF.

The rearrangement uses TRBV11-2 and TRBJ1-6, with D perhaps matching TRBD1 (6 bases). Per the germline V gene, CDR1 is SGHAT and CDR2 is FQNNGV. Trimming removed 0 bases from V and 10 bases from J, with 13 bases in between. The CDR3 runs to 15 residues. For the CDR3, the DNA is TGTGCCAGCAGCTTAGATCAGCTGGGGGCCTCACCCCTCCACTTT. Amino acids: CASSLDQLGASPLHF. The full variable domain, with the rest looked up from reference TRBV11-2 and TRBJ1-6, is EAGVAQSPRYKIIEKRQSVAFWCNPISGHATLYWYQQILGQGPKLLIQFQNNGVVDDSQLPKDRFSAERLKGVDSTLKIQPAKLEDSAVYLCASSLDQLGASPLHFGNGTRLTVT.

This chain links TRBV27 with TRBJ1-1; no firm D call. V dropped 2 bases and J dropped 4 bases, with 8 bases sitting between them. The CDR3 runs to 13 residues. Germline V gene data show CDR1 as MNHEY and CDR2 as SMNVEV (reference sequence). CDR3 DNA sequence: TGTGCCAGCAGTTTAAACTGGGGCACTGAAGCTTTCTTT. Translating gives CASSLNWGTEAFF.